The source of this T cell receptor (beta chain) is a study of preoperative IRX-2 immunotherapy in early breast cancer. Produced via immunoSEQ multiplex PCR; TCRdb's table is partial and in-frame only. The table shows about 34,000 clones, with about 96% occurring only once. As for treatment: preoperative locoregional IRX-2 cytokine immunotherapy. This phase Ib study tested locoregional IRX-2 cytokine immunotherapy given before surgery. This material was collected from a patient treated with IRX-2 immunotherapy. The origin of this receptor is a human donor with breast cancer.

The CDR3 sequence: CASSVQGYDNEQFF. DNA for the CDR3: TGTGCCAGCAGCGTACAGGGCTACGACAATGAGCAGTTCTTC. J is TRBJ2-1 and V is TRBV5-4; TRBD1 might be the D (6 bases). V was clipped by 4 bases and J by 5 bases, with 13 bases between them. The germline CDR1 and CDR2 sequences are SGHNT and YYREEE (reference sequence). The CDR3 runs to 14 residues.